Sequencing of this T cell receptor beta chain was carried out in a study of CD8 T cells in ankylosing spondylitis (TCRdb year 2017). Some background on the complete study: The study set out to find disease-linked TCR variants by profiling T cell receptor beta repertoires in ankylosing spondylitis patients and healthy donors. Samples of peripheral blood were taken, and for ankylosing spondylitis patients, synovial fluid was collected as well. The full study cohort comprised 25 ankylosing spondylitis patients and over a hundred healthy donors. What the study reported, not specific to this receptor: A TCR beta motif of 8 or 9 highly homologous amino acid variants appeared characteristic of blood from ankylosing spondylitis patients. The disease-linked clones had a CD8+ phenotype and were found at relatively low frequencies in peripheral blood. According to the report, matched synovial fluid samples from ankylosing spondylitis patients were significantly enriched for the disease-linked clones. Some TCR beta motif variants had previously been reported in synovial fluid and blood of reactive arthritis patients, which suggested common disease-initiation mechanisms.

From its cysteine to its phenylalanine, the CDR3 spans 15 amino acids. The entry retains the CDR3 DNA only, 45 bases that are in frame from base 1. The germline V gene encodes CDR1 MNHEY and CDR2 SVGAGI. A distance of 12 bases separates the germline ends of V and J, which lose 4 bases and 2 bases respectively. This clonotype was seen a few times. The antigen it recognizes is unknown. No much larger clone exists at a distance of one base, and base qualities are not known. The sample was run on an Illumina HiSeq 2500. Quantitative 5'-RACE with molecular barcodes was used to prepare TCR beta libraries. As for how the authors treated the data: A new computational method based on a probabilistic model of VDJ rearrangement was used to identify disease-linked TCR variants. TCRdb redid the processing of the public reads, applying fastp at Q25 and MiXCR, and retained in-frame beta chains. Merged by CDR3 protein, the rows form single entries marked with the most common genes and DNA. TCRdb, rather than the study authors, made the V and J calls. In all, the sample holds 300,000 to 400,000 distinct CDR3 sequences, and 20% to 25% of those were seen once. In total, the top ten clones hold roughly 14% of the sample.

The chain couples TRBV6-5 to TRBJ2-1; the D gene is unclear. The clonotype comes from a male donor with ankylosing spondylitis or in good health (not recorded which). The specimen sequenced was blood, either unsorted or a sorted T cell fraction (not recorded which). DNA sequence: TGTGCCAGCAGTTCTGGCCGAGCACCCTACAATGAGCAGTTCTTC. This is translated as CASSSGRAPYNEQFF.